This T cell receptor (beta chain) emerged from a study of CD8 T cells in Susac syndrome. Study-wide context: Patients with Susac syndrome were, at the time of blood collection, therapy-naive, maintained on corticosteroids, or maintained on intravenous immunoglobulin alone. Study outcomes and limitations: There was no clonal expansion in the CD4+ T cell repertoires of Susac syndrome.

When the RNA was reverse transcribed, random hexamers were used with an input of roughly 0.5 to 1 ug. TCRdb used MiXCR to reprocess the immunoSEQ multiplex PCR reads, holding one entry per CDR3 protein. Altogether about 240,000 distinct CDR3 sequences are present, around 96% being singletons, with the ten largest covering approximately 0.094%. As to this clonotype: Its antigen is not identified.

The CDR3 sequence is 14 residues long. Per the germline V gene, CDR1 is SNHLY and CDR2 is FYNNEI. The J segment lost 4 bases and the V segment lost 2 bases, leaving 2 bases of the junction unmatched. The TCR sequence derives from a human donor with Susac syndrome. The sequenced sample consisted of CD4+ T cells from PBMCs. The V gene is TRBV2, the J gene TRBJ1-5; 7 bases agree with TRBD1. The CDR3 DNA is TGTGCCAGCAGTGAATGGGACAGAAATCAGCCCCAGCATTTT. Translated, it gives CASSEWDRNQPQHF.